These T cell receptor beta chains were read from a single sample in a study of T cell responses to AZD1222 COVID-19 vaccine. Sequencing used immunoSEQ multiplex PCR; TCRdb keeps in-frame clones, though not all of them. The profile shows about 150,000 clones, 90% of them singletons. The sample here was peripheral blood, taken on day 0 of AZD1222 vaccination. The receptor set was obtained from an adult in good health. Both conserved end residues are part of each CDR3. Fields, in order: D gene, J gene, V gene, clone size, CDR3 protein, CDR3 DNA. A D gene is named only where the DNA matches it firmly. Only some rows state a clone size, as once, few, many or a class for expanded clones.

>TRBD1|TRBJ2-3|TRBV13|NA
CASSLTGVQDTQYF
TGTGCCAGCAGCCTGACAGGGGTACAAGATACGCAGTATTTT
>TRBD2|TRBJ2-3|TRBV5-4|NA
CAIPGVAGVADTQYF
TGTGCCATCCCAGGGGTAGCGGGAGTTGCAGATACGCAGTATTTT
>TRBD1|TRBJ1-1|TRBV11-2|once
CASSLVFISGRGVDTEAFF
TGTGCCAGCAGCTTAGTTTTTATTAGTGGCAGGGGGGTAGATACTGAAGCTTTCTTT
>NA|TRBJ2-5|TRBV27|NA
CASSFGSEETQYF
TGTGCCAGCAGTTTTGGTAGCGAAGAGACCCAGTACTTC
>TRBD2|TRBJ2-1|TRBV7-9|NA
CASSFSGNYNEQFF
TGTGCCAGCAGCTTTAGCGGGAACTACAATGAGCAGTTCTTC
>NA|TRBJ1-1|TRBV6-2/TRBV6-3|NA
CASSGNTEAFF
TGTGCCAGCAGTGGGAACACTGAAGCTTTCTTT
>TRBD1|TRBJ1-2|TRBV28|NA
CASSLRGQADGYTF
TGTGCCAGCTCACTTAGGGGGCAGGCGGATGGCTACACCTTC
>NA|TRBJ1-5|TRBV9|NA
CASSGGASGLDQPQHF
TGTGCCAGCAGCGGAGGGGCCTCAGGGTTGGATCAGCCCCAGCATTTT
>NA|TRBJ2-2|TRBV27|NA
CASTAVDLGNTGELFF
TGTGCCAGCACGGCGGTGGATTTGGGGAACACCGGGGAGCTGTTTTTT
>NA|TRBJ1-1|TRBV19|NA
CASSTQIRRITEAFF
TGTGCCAGTAGCACTCAGATAAGGCGGATCACTGAAGCTTTCTTT
>TRBD1|TRBJ2-7|TRBV4-3|once
CASSQSFGTGGEEQYF
TGCGCCAGCAGCCAATCATTCGGGACAGGAGGAGAGGAGCAGTACTTC